These 27 T cell receptor beta chains originate from one sample sequenced in a study of T cells expressing NK-cell markers. TCRdb processed the 5' RACE reads again and assigns one entry to each CDR3 protein, with no DNA. Across about 110,000 distinct CDR3 sequences, the top ten clones capture around a sixth of the sample. Sample: blood T cells: a sorted CD56 or NKG2C T cell subset, CD4+ or CD8+ T cells, or bulk PBMC T cells (not recorded which). The receptors here all came from a woman aged 18-70 years in good health.

This rearrangement joins TRBV20-1 to TRBJ2-3; TCRdb reports TRBD1, a call that lacks DNA to check it against. This CDR3 spans 15 amino acids. The germline gives CDR1 DFQATT, CDR2 SNEGSKA (reference sequence). CDR3 amino acids: CSARDHGGKTDTQYF.

This chain links TRBV5-1 with TRBJ2-1; the D call of TRBD1 rests on TCRdb alone, since no DNA is present to check it. The germline gives CDR1 SGHRS, CDR2 YFSETQ. This CDR3 region has 12 residues. The CDR3 loop is CASSYQERQQFF. Supplemented by reference TRBV5-1 and TRBJ2-1, the full variable domain reads KAGVTQTPRYLIKTRGQQVTLSCSPISGHRSVSWYQQTPGQGLQFLFEYFSETQRNKGNFPGRFSGRQFSNSRSEMNVSTLELGDSALYLCASSYQERQQFFGPGTRLTVL.

The chain employs TRBV4-3 and TRBJ2-3; TCRdb indicates TRBD2, and absent DNA this call remains unverified. The germline gives CDR1 LGHNA, CDR2 YSLEER. The CDR3 consists of 18 residues. CDR3 in amino acids: CASSQDLAGGPSTDTQYF.

The chain combines TRBV10-3 with TRBJ1-2; the TRBD1 assignment by TCRdb is unverifiable without DNA. The CDR3 spans 13 residues. CDR1 is ENHRY, CDR2 SYGVKD, per germline. CDR3 region: CAITSGTGYGYTF.

This chain links TRBV9 with TRBJ1-1; TCRdb's assignment of TRBD1 cannot be checked, as there is no DNA. CDR3 size: 13 residues. Germline V CDR1 and CDR2: SGDLS, YYNGEE. CDR3 sequence reads: CASSDGPISVAFF.

This rearrangement joins TRBV6-1 to TRBJ2-1; TCRdb gives TRBD1 as the D gene, but with no DNA this cannot be confirmed. Germline V gene lookup returns CDR1 MNHNS and CDR2 SASEGT. This CDR3 contains 13 residues. The CDR3 spells CASTTQGQMGQFF.

V gene TRBV7-9 combines with J gene TRBJ2-3; with no DNA, the TCRdb D assignment of TRBD2 cannot be verified. Germline CDR1 and CDR2: SEHNR and FQNEAQ (reference sequence). This CDR3 region has 16 residues. CDR3 sequence: CASSYEREHRTDTQYF.

The rearrangement joins TRBV19 to TRBJ2-5; TCRdb selects TRBD1, and the lack of DNA leaves this call unchecked. CDR1 and CDR2 (germline): LNHDA, SQIVND (reference sequence). This CDR3 region has 13 residues. CDR3 residues: CASSWTGQETQYF. The variable domain in full, with the rest retrieved from reference TRBV19 and TRBJ2-5, is DGGITQSPKYLFRKEGQNVTLSCEQNLNHDAMYWYRQDPGQGLRLIYYSQIVNDFQKGDIAEGYSVSREKKESFPLTVTSAQKNPTAFYLCASSWTGQETQYFGPGTRLLVL.

The CDR3 is CASKGLFSSYNEQFF. The chain is built from TRBV27 and TRBJ2-1; TCRdb outputs TRBD2, but without DNA this stays unchecked. The CDR3 length is 15 residues. Germline V CDR1 and CDR2: MNHEY, SMNVEV (reference sequence).

V is TRBV4-3 and J is TRBJ2-5. Germline V gene lookup returns CDR1 LGHNA and CDR2 YSLEER. The length of the CDR3 is 18 residues. CDR3 sequence reads: CASSQDLWVSRDQETQYF.

The V and J genes are TRBV7-7 and TRBJ2-5. CDR1 SSHAT and CDR2 FNYEAQ come from the germline V gene (reference sequence). The CDR3 loop spans 14 amino acids. CDR3 in amino acids: CASSLWPDQETQYF.

CDR3 protein: CSVEGGTIRTEAFF. This chain connects TRBV29-1 to TRBJ1-1. Germline values: CDR1 SQVTM, CDR2 ANQGSEA. The CDR3 covers 14 residues.

V is TRBV11-2 and J is TRBJ1-2; the D call from TCRdb, TRBD1, cannot be confirmed without DNA. The germline gives CDR1 SGHAT, CDR2 FQNNGV. There are 16 residues in the CDR3. This CDR3 is CASSFSETGQENGYTF.

This rearrangement joins TRBV29-1 to TRBJ2-1; TCRdb names TRBD1, which stays unverified in the absence of DNA. The V gene's germline CDR1 is SQVTM and CDR2 ANQGSEA. The CDR3 is made up of 14 amino acids. The CDR3 region is CSVDRGVPYNEQFF.

The chain links TRBV7-9 to TRBJ2-1. CDR1 and CDR2 (germline): SEHNR, FQNEAQ (reference sequence). CDR3 length: 14 amino acids. The CDR3 spells CASSLRADDNEQFF.

The chain recombines TRBV7-9 with TRBJ1-2; TCRdb calls TRBD1, which cannot be checked without DNA. This CDR3 is 16 amino acids long. Germline CDR1 reads SEHNR; CDR2 reads FQNEAQ (reference sequence). CDR3 protein: CASSQGLPTGGNGYTF.

The genes are TRBV12-3 or TRBV12-4 and TRBJ2-2; absent DNA, TCRdb's TRBD1 call cannot be checked. The CDR3 consists of 15 residues. The CDR3 loop reads CASSFHTPGTGELFF.

The rearrangement uses TRBV11-1 and TRBJ2-1; TCRdb proposes TRBD2, but this gene call is untestable without DNA. CDR1 is SGHAT and CDR2 is FQDESV in the germline V gene (reference sequence). The CDR3 has 20 amino acids. CDR3 sequence reads: CASSLGDRTSGLKGYNEQFF.

V is TRBV12-3 or TRBV12-4 and J is TRBJ1-2; TCRdb returns TRBD1, unconfirmable since there is no DNA. CDR3 length equals 14 residues. CDR3 protein: CASSFLGGNYGYTF.

This sequence joins TRBV9 and TRBJ2-3. Germline V gene lookup returns CDR1 SGDLS and CDR2 YYNGEE. The length of the CDR3 is 16 residues. The CDR3 protein is CASSVLIGRSTDTQYF. Variable domain in full (rest from reference TRBV9 and TRBJ2-3): DSGVTQTPKHLITATGQRVTLRCSPRSGDLSVYWYQQSLDQGLQFLIQYYNGEERAKGNILERFSAQQFPDLHSELNLSSLELGDSALYFCASSVLIGRSTDTQYFGPGTRLTVL.

This chain links TRBV6-1 with TRBJ2-1; as DNA is missing, the TRBD2 call by TCRdb cannot be tested. The germline V gene has CDR1 MNHNS and CDR2 SASEGT. This CDR3 spans 14 amino acids. CDR3 residues: CASRPLEQYNEQFF.

The chain joins TRBV7-9 to TRBJ2-1. CDR1 is SEHNR, CDR2 FQNEAQ, per germline (reference sequence). This CDR3 is 13 amino acids long. The CDR3 is CASSLLGRNEQFF.

V and J are TRBV4-1 and TRBJ1-1; checking the TCRdb D call of TRBD1 is not possible without DNA. CDR3 length: 15 residues. Germline V gives CDR1 MGHRA, CDR2 YSYEKL. CDR3 sequence: CASSQDLSTGREAFF.

This chain joins TRBV9 and TRBJ2-5; lacking DNA, the TRBD1 call made by TCRdb goes unchecked. Germline CDR1 SGDLS, CDR2 YYNGEE. This CDR3 is 14 amino acids long. CDR3 loop: CASSVAGVAETQYF.

The chain is built from TRBV12-3 or TRBV12-4 and TRBJ1-1; TCRdb calls TRBD1, which cannot be checked without DNA. The CDR3 is 14 residues long. CDR3 region: CASSSGTGGTEAFF.

The V gene is TRBV29-1, the J gene TRBJ1-1; there is no DNA to check the TCRdb D call of TRBD1. This CDR3 has 12 residues. Germline lookup yields CDR1 SQVTM and CDR2 ANQGSEA. CDR3 protein: CSVVGRGGSAFF. Supplemented by reference TRBV29-1 and TRBJ1-1, the full variable domain reads SAVISQKPSRDICQRGTSLTIQCQVDSQVTMMFWYRQQPGQSLTLIATANQGSEATYESGFVIDKFPISRPNLTFSTLTVSNMSPEDSSIYLCSVVGRGGSAFFGQGTRLTVV.

The V call is TRBV20-1, the J call TRBJ1-2; without DNA, the TCRdb call of TRBD1 cannot be checked. Germline V gene lookup returns CDR1 DFQATT and CDR2 SNEGSKA (reference sequence). This CDR3 region has 13 residues. Here the CDR3 reads CSAPGRAYYGYTF.